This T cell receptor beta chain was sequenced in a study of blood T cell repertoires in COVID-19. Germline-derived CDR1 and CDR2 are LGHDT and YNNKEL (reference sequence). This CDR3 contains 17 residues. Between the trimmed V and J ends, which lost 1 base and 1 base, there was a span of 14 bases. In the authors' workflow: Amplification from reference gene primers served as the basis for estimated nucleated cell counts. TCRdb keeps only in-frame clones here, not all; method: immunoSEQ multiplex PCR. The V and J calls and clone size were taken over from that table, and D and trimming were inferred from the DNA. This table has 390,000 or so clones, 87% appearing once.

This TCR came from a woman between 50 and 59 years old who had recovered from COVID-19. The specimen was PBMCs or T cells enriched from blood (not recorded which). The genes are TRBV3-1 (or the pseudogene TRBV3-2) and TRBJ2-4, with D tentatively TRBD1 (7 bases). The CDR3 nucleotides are TGTGCCAGCAGCCAAGTCAGGGGGGCCGTCGCCAAAAACATTCAGTACTTC. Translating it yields CASSQVRGAVAKNIQYF.